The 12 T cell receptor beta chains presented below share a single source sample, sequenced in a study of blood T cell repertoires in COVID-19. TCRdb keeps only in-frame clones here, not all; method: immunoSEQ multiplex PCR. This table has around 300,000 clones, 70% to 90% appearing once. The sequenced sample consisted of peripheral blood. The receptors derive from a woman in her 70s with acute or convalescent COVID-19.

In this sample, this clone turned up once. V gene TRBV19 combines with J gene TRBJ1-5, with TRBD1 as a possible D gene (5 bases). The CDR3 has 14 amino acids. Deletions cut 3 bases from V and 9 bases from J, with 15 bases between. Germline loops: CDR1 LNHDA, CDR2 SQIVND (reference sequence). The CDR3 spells CASSISVGGAPQHF. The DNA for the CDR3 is TGTGCCAGTAGTATTTCGGTTGGAGGGGCGCCCCAGCATTTT.

The CDR3 is CASSQQGDSNQPQHF. The CDR3 DNA follows: TGTGCCAGCAGTCAACAGGGCGATAGCAATCAGCCCCAGCATTTT. The chain links TRBV2 to TRBJ1-5; possible D gene TRBD1, 6 bases. Trimming took off 5 bases at V and 0 bases at J, with 11 bases between the two ends. Germline lookup yields CDR1 SNHLY and CDR2 FYNNEI. This CDR3 region has 15 residues.

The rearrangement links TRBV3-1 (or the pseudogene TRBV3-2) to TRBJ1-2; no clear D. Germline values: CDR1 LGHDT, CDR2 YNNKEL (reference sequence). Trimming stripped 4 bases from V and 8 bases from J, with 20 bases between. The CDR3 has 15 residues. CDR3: CASSRWQASSWGYTF. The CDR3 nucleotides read TGTGCCAGCAGCCGTTGGCAGGCGAGTAGTTGGGGCTACACCTTC.

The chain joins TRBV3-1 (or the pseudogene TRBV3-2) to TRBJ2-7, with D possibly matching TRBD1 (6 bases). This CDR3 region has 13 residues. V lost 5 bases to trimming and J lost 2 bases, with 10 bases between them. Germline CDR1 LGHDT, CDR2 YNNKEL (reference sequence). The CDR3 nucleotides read TGTGCCAGCAGCTTCGGACAGCCCTACGAGCAGTACTTC. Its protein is CASSFGQPYEQYF.

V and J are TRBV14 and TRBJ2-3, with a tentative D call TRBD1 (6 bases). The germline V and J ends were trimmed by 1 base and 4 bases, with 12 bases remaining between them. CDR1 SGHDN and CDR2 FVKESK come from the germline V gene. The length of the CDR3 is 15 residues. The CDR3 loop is CASSQVGARADTQYF. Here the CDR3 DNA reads TGTGCCAGCAGCCAAGTGGGGGCGCGGGCAGATACGCAGTATTTT. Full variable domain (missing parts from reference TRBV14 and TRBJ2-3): EAGVTQFPSHSVIEKGQTVTLRCDPISGHDNLYWYRRVMGKEIKFLLHFVKESKQDESGMPNNRFLAERTGGTYSTLKVQPAELEDSGVYFCASSQVGARADTQYFGPGTRLTVL.

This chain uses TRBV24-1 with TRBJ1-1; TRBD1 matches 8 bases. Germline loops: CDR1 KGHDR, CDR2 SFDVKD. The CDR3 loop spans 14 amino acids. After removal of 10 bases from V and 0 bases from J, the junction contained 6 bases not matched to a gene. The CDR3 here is CATGTGKLNTEAFF. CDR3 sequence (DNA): TGTGCCACGGGGACAGGCAAACTGAACACTGAAGCTTTCTTT.

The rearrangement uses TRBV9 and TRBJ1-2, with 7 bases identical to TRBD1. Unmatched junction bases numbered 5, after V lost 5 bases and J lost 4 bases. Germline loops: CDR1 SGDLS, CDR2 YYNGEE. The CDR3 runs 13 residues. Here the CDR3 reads CASSSGGSYGYTF. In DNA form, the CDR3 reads TGTGCCAGCAGTTCAGGGGGAAGCTATGGCTACACCTTC.

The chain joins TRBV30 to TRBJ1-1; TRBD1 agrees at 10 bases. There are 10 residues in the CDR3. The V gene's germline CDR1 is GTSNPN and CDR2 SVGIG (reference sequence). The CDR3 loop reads CAGQGEMRFF. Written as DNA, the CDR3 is TGTGCTGGACAGGGGGAAATGCGGTTCTTT.

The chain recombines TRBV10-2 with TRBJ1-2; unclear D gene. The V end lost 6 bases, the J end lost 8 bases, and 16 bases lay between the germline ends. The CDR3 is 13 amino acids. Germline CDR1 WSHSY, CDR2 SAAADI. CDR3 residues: CASSEAGSGGYTF. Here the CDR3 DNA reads TGCGCCAGCAGCGAAGCGGGGAGTGGGGGCTACACCTTC.

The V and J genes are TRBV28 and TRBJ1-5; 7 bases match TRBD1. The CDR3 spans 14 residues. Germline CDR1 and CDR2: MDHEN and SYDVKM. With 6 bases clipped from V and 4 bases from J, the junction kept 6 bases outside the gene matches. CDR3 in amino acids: CASSLTGSNQPQHF. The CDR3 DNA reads TGTGCCAGCAGCCTGACAGGGTCGAATCAGCCCCAGCATTTT.

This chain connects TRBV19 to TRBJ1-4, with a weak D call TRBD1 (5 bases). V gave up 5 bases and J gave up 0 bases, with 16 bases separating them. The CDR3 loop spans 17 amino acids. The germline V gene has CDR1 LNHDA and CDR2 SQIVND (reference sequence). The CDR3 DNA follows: TGTGCCAGTAGTTATGACCCGGCGGGGCCAACTAATGAAAAACTGTTTTTT. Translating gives CASSYDPAGPTNEKLFF.

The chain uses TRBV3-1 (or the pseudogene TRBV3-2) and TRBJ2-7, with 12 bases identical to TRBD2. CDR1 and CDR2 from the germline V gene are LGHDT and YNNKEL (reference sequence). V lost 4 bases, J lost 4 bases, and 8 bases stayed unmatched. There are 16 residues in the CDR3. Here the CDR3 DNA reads TGTGCCAGCAGCCGACCTAGCGGGGGGGTACATTACGAGCAGTACTTC. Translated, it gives CASSRPSGGVHYEQYF.